Each of the 10 T cell receptor beta chains below was sequenced from the same sample in a study of preoperative IRX-2 immunotherapy in early breast cancer. Documented treatment: preoperative locoregional IRX-2 cytokine immunotherapy. Repertoires were generated with immunoSEQ multiplex PCR, while TCRdb's copy carries only in-frame clones and drops some. The sample consists of approximately 26,000 clones, approximately 81% of them appearing once. The sequencing here drew on lymph node tissue, taken after IRX-2 immunotherapy. The receptors originated from a human donor with breast cancer.

The table lists this clone with a few counts. The chain recombines TRBV11-3 with TRBJ2-1; 10 positions match TRBD2. The junction had 10 bases not matched to a gene; V was cut back by 5 bases and J by 9 bases. The CDR3 has 15 residues. Germline V CDR1 and CDR2: SGHNT, YENEEA. The CDR3 sequence: CASSPGLAGVSEQFF. In DNA, the CDR3 is TGTGCCAGCAGCCCCGGGCTAGCGGGAGTTAGTGAGCAGTTCTTC.

This chain uses TRBV6-8 with TRBJ1-5, with unresolved D. The germline V gene has CDR1 MNHGY and CDR2 SAAAGT. This CDR3 comprises 13 residues. Trimming pared 6 bases from V and 1 base from J, leaving 7 bases between. This chain's CDR3 is CASRLTSNQPQHF. The CDR3 DNA sequence: TGTGCCAGCAGACTAACGAGCAATCAGCCCCAGCATTTT.

The V gene is TRBV7-1, the J gene TRBJ1-4; no firm D call. TRBV7-1 belongs to the ORF category, with a function that is uncertain. V gave up 4 bases and J gave up 6 bases, with 15 bases separating them. The CDR3 is 15 amino acids. The CDR3 spells CASSLEGLGDEKLFF. The CDR3, as DNA: TGTGCCAGCAGCTTAGAAGGCCTCGGGGATGAAAAACTGTTTTTT.

V is TRBV29-1 and J is TRBJ2-3; 10 nucleotides line up with TRBD2. The CDR3 covers 13 residues. Germline CDR1 SQVTM, CDR2 ANQGSEA. V shed 4 bases and J 4 bases; nucleotides not matched to a gene: 2. CDR3 nucleotides: TGCAGCGTTGGAGCGGGAGGGGCAGATACGCAGTATTTT. Protein: CSVGAGGADTQYF.

This clone is a singleton in its sample. The chain uses TRBV11-3 and TRBJ2-2; D is undetermined. Germline V CDR1 and CDR2: SGHNT, YENEEA. V was clipped by 2 bases and J by 0 bases, with 7 bases between them. This CDR3 is built from 15 residues. DNA for the CDR3: TGTGCCAGCAGCTTAACGCAGACGAACACCGGGGAGCTGTTTTTT. As protein: CASSLTQTNTGELFF.

As regards this clone: A junction end diverges from the germline sequence, so it may reflect a read error. The chain links TRBV11-3 to TRBJ2-1; D is undetermined. Germline lookup yields CDR1 SGHNT and CDR2 YENEEA. This CDR3 region has 15 residues. The CDR3 loop is CASTLVDASYNEQFF. Here the CDR3 DNA reads TGTGCCAGCACCTTAGTTGATGCCTCCTACAATGAGCAGTTCTTC.

This chain uses TRBV11-3 with TRBJ2-7; 9 nucleotides align to TRBD1. CDR1 SGHNT and CDR2 YENEEA come from the germline V gene. Trimming took 3 bases from V and 5 from J; bases not matched to a gene: 5. The CDR3 is 14 amino acids. DNA for the CDR3: TGTGCCAGCAGCTTGGGGACAGGGCTTGACGAGCAGTACTTC. This encodes CASSLGTGLDEQYF.

In its sample, this clone was seen once. The chain joins TRBV5-1 to TRBJ1-1; the D gene is possibly TRBD1 (5 bases). Germline-derived CDR1 and CDR2 are SGHRS and YFSETQ. The V end was cut by 4 bases, the J end by 4 bases, with 14 bases between. CDR3 length: 14 residues. CDR3 bases: TGCGCCAGCAGCCCGAATGCGGGGGGCACTGAAGCTTTCTTT. It encodes CASSPNAGGTEAFF.

The rearrangement uses TRBV11-3 and TRBJ2-3, with 9 bases identical to TRBD2. Germline values: CDR1 SGHNT, CDR2 YENEEA. V shed 3 bases, J shed 1 base, and the junction held 2 bases outside the gene matches. The CDR3 has 15 amino acids. The CDR3 DNA follows: TGTGCCAGCAGCTTTAGCGGGAGAGGCACAGATACGCAGTATTTT. Protein: CASSFSGRGTDTQYF.

DNA for the CDR3: TGCGCCAGCAGCCCGTCTTTGGTTTCGGGGGGGTACGAGCAGTACTTC. It specifies CASSPSLVSGGYEQYF. The V gene is TRBV5-1, the J gene TRBJ2-7, with 8 bases lining up with TRBD2. The V and J ends lost 4 bases and 4 bases, in that order; junction bases with no gene match: 13. The CDR3 contains 16 residues. The germline gives CDR1 SGHRS, CDR2 YFSETQ.